Included here is one TCR beta chain sequence, with context. Its antigen is still unknown. The data were obtained in a study of cytomegalovirus exposure and HLA in healthy donors. Study-level background: Later, an analysis reported that the roughly 120 validation repertoires had used the same platform as the 666 first-cohort repertoires. Findings and caveats of the study: Some TCR beta chains (more than 150 of them) were listed as cytomegalovirus-associated. One later analysis, an examination of the 100 to 150 validation repertoires, found that first-cohort TCR clusters tended to co-occur in them.

Generated by immunoSEQ multiplex PCR, the TCRdb table keeps only in-frame clones and is missing some. The data contain about 360,000 clones, around 86% of them singletons. While the first cohort had 650 to 850 subjects, the donors belonged to the separate validation cohort of more than 95 subjects. V shed 3 bases and J shed 3 bases, with 14 bases lying between them. This CDR3 contains 15 residues. CDR1 is MDHEN, CDR2 SYDVKM, per germline. The receptor comes from a woman between 18 and 30 years old in good health and CMV-seronegative. Sequenced input: PBMCs. J is TRBJ1-2 and V is TRBV28; D remains unclear. This CDR3 is CASSFLDFGDYGYTF. In DNA, the CDR3 is TGTGCCAGCAGTTTCCTTGACTTCGGCGACTATGGCTACACCTTC.